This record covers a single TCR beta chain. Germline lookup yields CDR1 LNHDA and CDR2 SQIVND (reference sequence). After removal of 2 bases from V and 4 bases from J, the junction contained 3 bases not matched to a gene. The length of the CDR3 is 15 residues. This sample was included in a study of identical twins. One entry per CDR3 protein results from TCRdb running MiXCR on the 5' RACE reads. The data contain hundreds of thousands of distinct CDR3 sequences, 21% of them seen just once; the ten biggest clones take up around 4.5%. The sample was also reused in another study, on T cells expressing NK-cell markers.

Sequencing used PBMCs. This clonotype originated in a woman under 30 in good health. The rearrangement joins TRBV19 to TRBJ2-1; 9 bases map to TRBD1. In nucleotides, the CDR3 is TGTGCCAGTAGTATAAAGGGGACAGGGTACAATGAGCAGTTCTTC. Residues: CASSIKGTGYNEQFF.